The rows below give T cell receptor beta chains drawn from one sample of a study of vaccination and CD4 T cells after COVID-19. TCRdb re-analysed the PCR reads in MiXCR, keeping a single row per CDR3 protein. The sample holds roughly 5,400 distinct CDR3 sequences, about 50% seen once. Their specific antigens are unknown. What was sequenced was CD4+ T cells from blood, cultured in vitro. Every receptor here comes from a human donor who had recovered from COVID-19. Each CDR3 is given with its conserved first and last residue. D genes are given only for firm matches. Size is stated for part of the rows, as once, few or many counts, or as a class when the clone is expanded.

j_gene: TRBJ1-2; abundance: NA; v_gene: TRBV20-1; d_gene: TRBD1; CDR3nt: TGCAGTGCTAGCAGGACAGGGACTAGCTACGGCTACACCTTC; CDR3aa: CSASRTGTSYGYTF
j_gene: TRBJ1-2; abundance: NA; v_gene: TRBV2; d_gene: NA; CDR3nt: TGTGCCAGCAGTGGCCTCGGGGGTGCGGGCTACACCTTC; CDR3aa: CASSGLGGAGYTF
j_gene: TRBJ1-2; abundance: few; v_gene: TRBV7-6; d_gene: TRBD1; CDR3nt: TGTGCCAGCAGCCCTGGACAGGGCTATGGCTACACCTTC; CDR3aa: CASSPGQGYGYTF
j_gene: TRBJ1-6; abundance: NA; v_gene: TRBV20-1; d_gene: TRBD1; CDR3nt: TGCAGTGCTAGAGTACTACAGGGGGCATCATCTAATTCACCCCTCCACTTT; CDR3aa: CSARVLQGASSNSPLHF
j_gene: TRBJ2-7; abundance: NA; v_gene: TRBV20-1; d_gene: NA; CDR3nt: TGCAGTGCCCCGATCGTAGGGTCCTACGAGCAGTACTTC; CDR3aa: CSAPIVGSYEQYF
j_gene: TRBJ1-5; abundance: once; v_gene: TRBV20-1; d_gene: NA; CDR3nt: TGCAGTGCTAGAAGTGACGGTACGGGCAATCAGCCCCAGCATTTT; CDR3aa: CSARSDGTGNQPQHF
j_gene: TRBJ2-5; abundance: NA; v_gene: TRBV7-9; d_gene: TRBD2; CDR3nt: TGTGCCAGCAGCCCTGGACTAGCGGGGGGGGAAGAGACCCAGTACTTC; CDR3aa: CASSPGLAGGEETQYF
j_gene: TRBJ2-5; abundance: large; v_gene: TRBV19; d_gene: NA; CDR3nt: TGTGCCAGTAGACCCGCGTCCAGGGCCGGGGAGACCCAGTACTTC; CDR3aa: CASRPASRAGETQYF
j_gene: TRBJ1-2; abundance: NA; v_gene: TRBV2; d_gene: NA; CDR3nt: TGTGCCAGCAGGGCAGGGGTCCATGGCTACACCTTC; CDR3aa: CASRAGVHGYTF
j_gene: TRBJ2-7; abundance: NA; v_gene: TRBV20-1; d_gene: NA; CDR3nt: TGCAGTGCTAAAAGTGGGCACGAGCAGTACTTC; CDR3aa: CSAKSGHEQYF
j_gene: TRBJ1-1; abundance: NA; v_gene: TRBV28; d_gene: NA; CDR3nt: TGTGCCAGCAGTGCCTTGGGGGCCGCTTTCTTT; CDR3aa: CASSALGAAFF
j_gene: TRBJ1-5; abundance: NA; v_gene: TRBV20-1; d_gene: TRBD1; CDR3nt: TGCAGTGCTGGCTCCGGGACAGGGATCAATCAGCCCCAGCATTTT; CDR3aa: CSAGSGTGINQPQHF
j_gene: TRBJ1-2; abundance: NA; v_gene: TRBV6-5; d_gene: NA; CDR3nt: TGTGCCAGCAGTTACTCTCAGGGGAACTATGGCTACACCTTC; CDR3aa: CASSYSQGNYGYTF
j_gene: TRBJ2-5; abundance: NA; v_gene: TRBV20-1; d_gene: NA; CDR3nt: TGCAGTGCTAGAGATTATAGTACAGACCAAGAGACCCAGTACTTC; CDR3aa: CSARDYSTDQETQYF
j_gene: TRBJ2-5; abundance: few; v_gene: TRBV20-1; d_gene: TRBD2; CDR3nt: TGCAGTGCTAGTTCACTAGCGGGGGTTCAAGAGACCCAGTACTTC; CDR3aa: CSASSLAGVQETQYF
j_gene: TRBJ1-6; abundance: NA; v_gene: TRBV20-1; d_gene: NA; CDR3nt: TGCAGTGCTAGCCTCTACACAGGGATGGATTCACCCCTCCACTTT; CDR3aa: CSASLYTGMDSPLHF
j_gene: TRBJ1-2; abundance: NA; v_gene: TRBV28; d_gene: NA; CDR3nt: TGTGCCAGGGGTCGGCGTCGGGGTGACTATGGCTACACCTTC; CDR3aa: CARGRRRGDYGYTF
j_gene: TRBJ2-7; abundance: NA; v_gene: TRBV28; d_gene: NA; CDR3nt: TGTGCCAGCAGTATACGCTACGAGCAGTACTTC; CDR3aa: CASSIRYEQYF
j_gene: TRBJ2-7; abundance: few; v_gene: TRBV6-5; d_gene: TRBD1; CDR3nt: TGTGCCAGCAGTTACGGACAGGGGACCTACGAGCAGTACTTC; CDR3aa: CASSYGQGTYEQYF
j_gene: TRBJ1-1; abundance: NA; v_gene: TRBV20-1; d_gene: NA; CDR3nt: TGCAGTGCGGAGCGGGCAGAGAACACTGAAGCTTTCTTT; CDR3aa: CSAERAENTEAFF
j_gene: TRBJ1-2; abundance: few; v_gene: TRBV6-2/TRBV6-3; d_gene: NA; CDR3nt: TGTGCCAGCAGACAAGGCAGGGTTAGTGGCTACACCTTC; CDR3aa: CASRQGRVSGYTF
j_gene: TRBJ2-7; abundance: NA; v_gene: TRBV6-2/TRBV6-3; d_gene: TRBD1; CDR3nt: TGTGCCAGCAGCCTAGGACAGGGGACCTACGAGCAGTACTTC; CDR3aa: CASSLGQGTYEQYF
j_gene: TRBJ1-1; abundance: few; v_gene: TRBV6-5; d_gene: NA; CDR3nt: TGTGCCAGCAGTTACTCCATCGGGAACCAAGCTTTCTTT; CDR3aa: CASSYSIGNQAFF